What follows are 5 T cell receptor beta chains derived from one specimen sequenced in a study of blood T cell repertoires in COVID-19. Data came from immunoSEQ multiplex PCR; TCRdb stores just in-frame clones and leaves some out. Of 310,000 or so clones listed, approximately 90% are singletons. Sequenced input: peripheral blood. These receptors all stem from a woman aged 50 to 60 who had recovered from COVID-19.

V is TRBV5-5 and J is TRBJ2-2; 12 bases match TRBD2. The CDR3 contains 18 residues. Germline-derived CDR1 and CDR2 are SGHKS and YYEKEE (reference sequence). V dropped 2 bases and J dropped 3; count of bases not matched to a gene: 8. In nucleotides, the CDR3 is TGTGCCAGCAGCTTACGACTAGCGGGAGCGGTGGACACCGGGGAGCTGTTTTTT. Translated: CASSLRLAGAVDTGELFF.

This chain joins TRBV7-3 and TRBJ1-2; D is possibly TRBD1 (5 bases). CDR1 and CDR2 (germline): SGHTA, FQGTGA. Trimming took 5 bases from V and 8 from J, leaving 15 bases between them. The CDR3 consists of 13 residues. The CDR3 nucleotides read TGTGCCAGCAGCCCCCAGGGTGAAAGCGGCTACACCTTC. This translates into CASSPQGESGYTF.

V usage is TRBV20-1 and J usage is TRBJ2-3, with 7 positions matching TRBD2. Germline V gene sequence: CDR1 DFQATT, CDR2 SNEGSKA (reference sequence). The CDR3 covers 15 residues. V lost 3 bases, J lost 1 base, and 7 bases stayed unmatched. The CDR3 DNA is TGCAGTGCTAGTGGGAGGGACCTGGGCACAGATACGCAGTATTTT. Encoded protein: CSASGRDLGTDTQYF.

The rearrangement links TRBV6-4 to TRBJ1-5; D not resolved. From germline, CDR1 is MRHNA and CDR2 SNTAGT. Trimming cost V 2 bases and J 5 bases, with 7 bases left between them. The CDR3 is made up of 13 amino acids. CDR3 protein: CASSDGPYQPQHF. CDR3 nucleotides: TGTGCCAGCAGTGACGGGCCATATCAGCCCCAGCATTTT.

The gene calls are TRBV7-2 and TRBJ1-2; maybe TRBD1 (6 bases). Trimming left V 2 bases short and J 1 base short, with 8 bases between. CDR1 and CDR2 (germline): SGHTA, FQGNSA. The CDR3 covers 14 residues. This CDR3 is CASSLSGVNYGYTF. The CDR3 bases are TGTGCCAGCAGCTTATCAGGGGTTAACTATGGCTACACCTTC.